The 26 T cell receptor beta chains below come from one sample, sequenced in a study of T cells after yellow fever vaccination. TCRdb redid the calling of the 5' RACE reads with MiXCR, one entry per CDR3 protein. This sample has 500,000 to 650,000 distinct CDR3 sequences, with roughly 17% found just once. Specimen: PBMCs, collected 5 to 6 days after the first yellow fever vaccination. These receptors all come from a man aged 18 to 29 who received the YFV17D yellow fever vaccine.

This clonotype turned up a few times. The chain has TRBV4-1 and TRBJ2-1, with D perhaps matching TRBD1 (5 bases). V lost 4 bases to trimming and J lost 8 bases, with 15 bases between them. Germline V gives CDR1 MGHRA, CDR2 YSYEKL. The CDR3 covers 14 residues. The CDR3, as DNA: TGCGCCAGCAGCCGCCTCCCCAGGGTCCATGAGCAGTTCTTC. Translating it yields CASSRLPRVHEQFF.

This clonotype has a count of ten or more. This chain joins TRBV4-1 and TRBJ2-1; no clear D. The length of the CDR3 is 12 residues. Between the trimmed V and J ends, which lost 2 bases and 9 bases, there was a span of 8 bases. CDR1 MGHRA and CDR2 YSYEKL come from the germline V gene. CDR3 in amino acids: CASSQPGGEQFF. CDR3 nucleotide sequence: TGCGCCAGCAGCCAACCGGGCGGTGAGCAGTTCTTC.

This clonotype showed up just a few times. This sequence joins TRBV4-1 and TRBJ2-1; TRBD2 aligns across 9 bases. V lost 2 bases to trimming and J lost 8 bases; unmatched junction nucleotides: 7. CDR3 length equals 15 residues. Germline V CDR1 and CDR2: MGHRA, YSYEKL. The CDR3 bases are TGCGCCAGCAGCCAAAGGGGCGGGGGGGGCGATGAGCAGTTCTTC. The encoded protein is CASSQRGGGGDEQFF.

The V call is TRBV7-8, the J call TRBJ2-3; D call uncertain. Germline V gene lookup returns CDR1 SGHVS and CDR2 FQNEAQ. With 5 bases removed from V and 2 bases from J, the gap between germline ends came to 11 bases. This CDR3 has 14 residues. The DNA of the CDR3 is TGTGCCAGCAGCCCTGGATCGATCACAGATACGCAGTATTTT. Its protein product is CASSPGSITDTQYF.

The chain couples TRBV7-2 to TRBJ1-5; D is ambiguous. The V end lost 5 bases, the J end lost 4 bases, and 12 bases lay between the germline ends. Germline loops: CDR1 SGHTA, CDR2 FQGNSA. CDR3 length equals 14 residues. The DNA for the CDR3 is TGTGCCAGCAGCCCCCAGAACCCAAATCAGCCCCAGCATTTT. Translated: CASSPQNPNQPQHF.

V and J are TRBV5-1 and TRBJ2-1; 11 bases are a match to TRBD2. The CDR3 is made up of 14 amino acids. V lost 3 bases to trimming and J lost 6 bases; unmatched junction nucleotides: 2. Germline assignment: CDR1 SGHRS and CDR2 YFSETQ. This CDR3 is CASSYSGGANEQFF. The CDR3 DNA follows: TGCGCCAGCAGCTATAGCGGGGGGGCCAATGAGCAGTTCTTC.

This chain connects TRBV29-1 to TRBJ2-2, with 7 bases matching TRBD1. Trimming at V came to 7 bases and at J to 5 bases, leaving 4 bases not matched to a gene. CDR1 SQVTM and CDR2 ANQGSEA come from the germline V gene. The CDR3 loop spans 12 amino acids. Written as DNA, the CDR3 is TGCAGCGGCTCACAGGGGACCGGGGAGCTGTTTTTT. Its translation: CSGSQGTGELFF.

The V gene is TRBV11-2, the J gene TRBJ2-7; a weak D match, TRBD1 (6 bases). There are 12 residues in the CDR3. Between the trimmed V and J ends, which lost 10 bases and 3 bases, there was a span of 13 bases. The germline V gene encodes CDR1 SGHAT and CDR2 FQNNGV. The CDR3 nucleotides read TGTGCCACCGGAGGACAGAACTACGAGCAGTACTTC. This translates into CATGGQNYEQYF.

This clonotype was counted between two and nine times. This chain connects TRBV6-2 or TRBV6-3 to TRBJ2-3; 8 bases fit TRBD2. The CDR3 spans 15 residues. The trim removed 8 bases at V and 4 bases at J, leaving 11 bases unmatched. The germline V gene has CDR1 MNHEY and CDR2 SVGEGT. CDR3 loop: CASANPGLGADTQYF. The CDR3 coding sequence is TGTGCCAGCGCTAACCCGGGACTAGGGGCAGATACGCAGTATTTT.

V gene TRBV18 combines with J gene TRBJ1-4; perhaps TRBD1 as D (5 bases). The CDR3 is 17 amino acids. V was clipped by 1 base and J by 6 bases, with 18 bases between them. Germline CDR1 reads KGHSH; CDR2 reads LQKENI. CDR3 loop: CASSPLPGRVKDEKLFF. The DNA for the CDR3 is TGTGCCAGCTCACCACTCCCAGGGCGGGTGAAGGATGAAAAACTGTTTTTT.

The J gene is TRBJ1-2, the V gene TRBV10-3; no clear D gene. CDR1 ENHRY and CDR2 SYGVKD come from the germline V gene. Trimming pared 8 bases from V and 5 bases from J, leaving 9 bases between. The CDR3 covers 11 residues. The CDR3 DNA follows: TGTGCCATCCTCCGGGGATATGGCTACACCTTC. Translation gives CAILRGYGYTF.

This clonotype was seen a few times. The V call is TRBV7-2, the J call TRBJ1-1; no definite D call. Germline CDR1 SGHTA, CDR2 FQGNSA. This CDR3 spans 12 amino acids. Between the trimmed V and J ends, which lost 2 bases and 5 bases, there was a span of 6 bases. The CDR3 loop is CASSLMETEAFF. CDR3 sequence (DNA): TGTGCCAGCAGCTTAATGGAAACTGAAGCTTTCTTT. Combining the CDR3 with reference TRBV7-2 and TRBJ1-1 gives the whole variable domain GAGVSQSPSNKVTEKGKDVELRCDPISGHTALYWYRQSLGQGLEFLIYFQGNSAPDKSGLPSDRFSAERTGGSVSTLTIQRTQQEDSAVYLCASSLMETEAFFGQGTRLTVV.

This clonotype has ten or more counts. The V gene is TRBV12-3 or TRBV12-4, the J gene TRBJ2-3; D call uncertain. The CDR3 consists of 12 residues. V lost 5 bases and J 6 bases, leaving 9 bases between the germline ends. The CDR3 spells CASSPGRDTQYF. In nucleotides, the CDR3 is TGTGCCAGCAGTCCCGGTCGGGATACGCAGTATTTT.

CDR3 nucleotide sequence: TGTGCCAGCAGTAGGGGGACAGGAAAATCTAACTATGGCTACACCTTC. Translated, it gives CASSRGTGKSNYGYTF. The chain combines TRBV2 with TRBJ1-2, with TRBD1 identical over 8 bases. V was clipped by 5 bases and J by 0 bases; unmatched bases: 8. Germline V lookup: CDR1 SNHLY, CDR2 FYNNEI. The CDR3 extends over 16 amino acids. The full variable domain, its missing parts supplied by reference TRBV2 and TRBJ1-2, is EPEVTQTPSHQVTQMGQEVILRCVPISNHLYFYWYRQILGQKVEFLVSFYNNEISEKSEIFDDQFSVERPDGSNFTLKIRSTKLEDSAMYFCASSRGTGKSNYGYTFGSGTRLTVV.

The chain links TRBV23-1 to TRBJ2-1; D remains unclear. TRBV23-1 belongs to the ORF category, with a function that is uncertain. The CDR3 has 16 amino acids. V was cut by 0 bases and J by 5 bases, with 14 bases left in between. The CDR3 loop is CASSQSITDLDNEQFF. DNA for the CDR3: TGCGCCAGCAGTCAATCGATCACAGACCTTGACAATGAGCAGTTCTTC.

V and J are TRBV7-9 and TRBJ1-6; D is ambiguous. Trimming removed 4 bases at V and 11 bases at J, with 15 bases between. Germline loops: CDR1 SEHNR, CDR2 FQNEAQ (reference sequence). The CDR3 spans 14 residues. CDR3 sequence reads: CASSSTDRQAPLHF. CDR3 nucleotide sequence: TGTGCCAGCAGCTCTACTGACCGCCAAGCACCCCTCCACTTT.

CDR3 nucleotides: TGCGCCAGCAGCCACCCCACGTGGGGGGTCTACAATGAGCAGTTCTTC. Encoded protein: CASSHPTWGVYNEQFF. The chain has TRBV4-1 and TRBJ2-1; a possible D gene is TRBD2 (6 bases). The CDR3 is 16 amino acids. The ends were cut back, 3 bases at V and 3 bases at J, with 15 bases in the middle. Germline V gene lookup returns CDR1 MGHRA and CDR2 YSYEKL.

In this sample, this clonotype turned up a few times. CDR3 bases: TGTGCCAGCCTCAACTGGGCAGGGGGCGCTGATACGCAGTATTTT. Translation: CASLNWAGGADTQYF. J is TRBJ2-3 and V is TRBV11-2; TRBD1 aligns across 8 bases. The germline V gene has CDR1 SGHAT and CDR2 FQNNGV. Trimming at V came to 8 bases and at J to 6 bases, leaving 13 bases not matched to a gene. CDR3 size: 15 residues.

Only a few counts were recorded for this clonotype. The CDR3: CSASRDRRMLNSPLHF. The CDR3 DNA reads as TGCAGTGCTAGCCGGGACAGGCGTATGCTGAATTCACCCCTCCACTTT. The rearrangement uses TRBV20-1 and TRBJ1-6; 8 positions match TRBD1. CDR1 and CDR2 from the germline V gene are DFQATT and SNEGSKA (reference sequence). J gave up 7 bases and V 3 bases, and 11 bases lay outside the gene matches. The CDR3 loop spans 16 amino acids.

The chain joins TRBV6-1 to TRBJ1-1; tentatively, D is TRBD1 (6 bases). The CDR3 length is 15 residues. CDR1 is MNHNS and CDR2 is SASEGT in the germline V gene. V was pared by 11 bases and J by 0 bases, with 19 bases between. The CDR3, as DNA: TGTGCCGCCGCCCGCAGGGGAAGGGTGAACACTGAAGCTTTCTTT. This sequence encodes CAAARRGRVNTEAFF.

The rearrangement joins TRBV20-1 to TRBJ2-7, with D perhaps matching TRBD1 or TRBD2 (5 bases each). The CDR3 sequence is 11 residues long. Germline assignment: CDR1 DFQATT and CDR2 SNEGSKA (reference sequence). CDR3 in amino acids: CSARGVLGQYV. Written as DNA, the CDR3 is TGCAGTGCGAGAGGGGTTTTGGGGCAATACGTC.

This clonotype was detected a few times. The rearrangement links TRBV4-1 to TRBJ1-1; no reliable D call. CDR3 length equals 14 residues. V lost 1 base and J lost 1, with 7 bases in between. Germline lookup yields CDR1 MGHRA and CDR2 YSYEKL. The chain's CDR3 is CASSQGETNTEAFF. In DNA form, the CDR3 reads TGCGCCAGCAGCCAAGGGGAAACGAACACTGAAGCTTTCTTT.

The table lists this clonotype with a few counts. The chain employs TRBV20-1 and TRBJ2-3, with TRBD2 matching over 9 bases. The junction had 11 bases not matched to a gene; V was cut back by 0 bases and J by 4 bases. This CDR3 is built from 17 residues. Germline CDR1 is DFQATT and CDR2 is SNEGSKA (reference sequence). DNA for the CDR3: TGCAGTGCTAGAGATTGGGGGAGCGGGGGGAGCTCAGATACGCAGTATTTT. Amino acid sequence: CSARDWGSGGSSDTQYF.

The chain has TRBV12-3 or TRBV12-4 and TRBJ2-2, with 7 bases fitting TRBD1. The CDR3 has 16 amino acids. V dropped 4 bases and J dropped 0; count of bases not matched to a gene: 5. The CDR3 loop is CASSSDRVTNTGELFF. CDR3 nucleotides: TGTGCCAGCAGTTCCGACAGGGTCACGAACACCGGGGAGCTGTTTTTT.

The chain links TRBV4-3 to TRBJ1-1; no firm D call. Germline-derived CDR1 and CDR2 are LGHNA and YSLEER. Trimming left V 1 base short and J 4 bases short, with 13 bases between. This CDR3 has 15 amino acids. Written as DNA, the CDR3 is TGCGCCAGCAGCCAAGCAAACTTTTGGAGCACTGAAGCTTTCTTT. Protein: CASSQANFWSTEAFF.

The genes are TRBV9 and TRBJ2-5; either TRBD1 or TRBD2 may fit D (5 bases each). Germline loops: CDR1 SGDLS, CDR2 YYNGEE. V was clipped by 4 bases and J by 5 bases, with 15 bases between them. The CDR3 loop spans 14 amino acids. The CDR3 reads CASSRGLRAETQYF. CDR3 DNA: TGTGCCAGCAGCCGGGGCCTAAGAGCGGAGACCCAGTACTTC.